The 27 T cell receptor beta chains given below trace back to one sample, sequenced in a study of cytomegalovirus exposure and HLA in healthy donors. This PCR relied on a set of 60 Vbeta primers and 13 Jbeta primers. Sequencing was performed with immunoSEQ multiplex PCR; in TCRdb, only in-frame clones are kept and a portion is missing. Of some 90,000 clones in the sample, around 80% are singletons; the top ten hold less than 40%. Sequenced input: PBMCs. The receptors stem from a man aged 50-59 years in good health and CMV-seropositive.

CDR3 nucleotides: TGTGCCAGCAGTGACCGACTAGCGGGGGTCCTAGGGACCCAGTACTTC. This gives the protein CASSDRLAGVLGTQYF. The chain carries TRBV25-1 and TRBJ2-5; 12 bases are a match to TRBD2. The germline gives CDR1 MGHDK, CDR2 SYGVNS. This CDR3 contains 16 residues. Trimming took 3 bases from V and 7 from J; bases not matched to a gene: 9. The complete variable domain, with remaining parts taken from reference TRBV25-1 and TRBJ2-5, reads EADIYQTPRYLVIGTGKKITLECSQTMGHDKMYWYQQDPGMELHLIHYSYGVNSTEKGDLSSESTVSRIRTEHFPLTLESARPSHTSQYLCASSDRLAGVLGTQYFGPGTRLLVL.

V and J are TRBV19 and TRBJ1-5, with TRBD1 matching 7 bases. V trimming: 5 bases; J trimming: 7 bases; junction bases outside the gene matches: 8. The CDR3 runs 14 residues. CDR1 is LNHDA, CDR2 SQIVND, per germline (reference sequence). The CDR3 bases are TGTGCCAGTAGTCGTACAGGGGAGAGGCAGCCCCAGCATTTT. Translating gives CASSRTGERQPQHF. Full variable domain (rest looked up from reference TRBV19 and TRBJ1-5): DGGITQSPKYLFRKEGQNVTLSCEQNLNHDAMYWYRQDPGQGLRLIYYSQIVNDFQKGDIAEGYSVSREKKESFPLTVTSAQKNPTAFYLCASSRTGERQPQHFGDGTRLSIL.

The chain uses TRBV6-5 and TRBJ1-2; TRBD1 matches 8 bases. V was clipped by 4 bases and J by 8 bases; unmatched bases: 12. CDR1 and CDR2 from the germline V gene are MNHEY and SVGAGI. This CDR3 spans 15 amino acids. The CDR3 DNA sequence: TGTGCCAGCAGTTTAATCGACAGGGGAATAAGCGGCTACACCTTC. It specifies CASSLIDRGISGYTF.

The CDR3 region has the DNA TGTGCCAGCTCACCAGTCTCGGCAGGGAATGAAGCTTTCTTT. Translation: CASSPVSAGNEAFF. V and J are TRBV18 and TRBJ1-1; a possible D gene is TRBD1 (5 bases). The V end was cut by 2 bases, the J end by 7 bases, with 14 bases between. Germline assignment: CDR1 KGHSH and CDR2 LQKENI. The length of the CDR3 is 14 residues.

The chain combines TRBV2 with TRBJ2-7; 8 bases are a match to TRBD2. CDR1 is SNHLY and CDR2 is FYNNEI in the germline V gene. The CDR3 is 16 residues long. J gave up 1 base and V 6 bases, and 11 bases lay outside the gene matches. CDR3 region: CASSSPGLAGSYEQYF. The DNA for the CDR3 is TGTGCCAGCAGCTCCCCTGGGCTAGCGGGTTCCTACGAGCAGTACTTC.

The CDR3 nucleotides are TGTGCCATCAGTGACAGGATATTAACTGAAGCTTTCTTT. Translating it yields CAISDRILTEAFF. The rearrangement links TRBV10-3 to TRBJ1-1; D ambiguous. V shed 3 bases and J shed 5 bases, with 10 bases lying between them. The CDR3 runs to 13 residues. Germline V gene sequence: CDR1 ENHRY, CDR2 SYGVKD.

The J gene is TRBJ2-3, the V gene TRBV11-2; 10 nucleotides agree with TRBD2. This CDR3 comprises 18 residues. Germline loops: CDR1 SGHAT, CDR2 FQNNGV. V shed 6 bases and J 0 bases; nucleotides not matched to a gene: 12. The CDR3 loop is CASSRSIATSGSTDTQYF. CDR3 coding DNA: TGTGCCAGCAGTCGTTCGATCGCGACTAGCGGGAGCACAGATACGCAGTATTTT.

Only a few counts were recorded for this clone. The CDR3 coding sequence is TGTGCCAGCAGCTCCTCACTAGCGGGAGCCTACGAGCAGTACTTC. This sequence encodes CASSSSLAGAYEQYF. V usage is TRBV5-4 and J usage is TRBJ2-7; TRBD2 agrees at 11 bases. Germline lookup yields CDR1 SGHNT and CDR2 YYREEE (reference sequence). V shed 3 bases and J 2 bases; nucleotides not matched to a gene: 4. The CDR3 length is 15 residues.

The chain couples TRBV5-4 to TRBJ1-4; 9 bases are shared with TRBD1. Germline CDR1 is SGHNT and CDR2 is YYREEE (reference sequence). V dropped 0 bases and J dropped 6; count of bases not matched to a gene: 3. This CDR3 comprises 15 residues. CDR3 sequence (DNA): TGTGCCAGCAGCTTGGTAGGACAGGGGCATGAAAAACTGTTTTTT. Protein product: CASSLVGQGHEKLFF.

The V gene is TRBV18, the J gene TRBJ1-2; tentatively, D is TRBD1 (6 bases). V lost 2 bases and J lost 7, with 17 bases in between. The CDR3 has 15 amino acids. CDR1 is KGHSH and CDR2 is LQKENI in the germline V gene. In nucleotides, the CDR3 is TGTGCCAGCTCACCATCAGGGGAACGGCCTCTTGGCTACACCTTC. Amino acid sequence: CASSPSGERPLGYTF.

The rearrangement uses TRBV5-6 and TRBJ2-3; 8 nucleotides match TRBD2. This CDR3 is built from 16 residues. V shed 0 bases, J shed 2 bases, and the junction held 5 bases outside the gene matches. Germline CDR1 is SGHDT and CDR2 is YYEEEE. The DNA of the CDR3 is TGTGCCAGCAGCTTGGCGGGAGGGCCTTTCACAGATACGCAGTATTTT. Translated: CASSLAGGPFTDTQYF.

V and J are TRBV5-1 and TRBJ2-7, with D tentatively TRBD2 (6 bases). Trimming pared 0 bases from V and 4 bases from J, leaving 11 bases between. Germline V gene lookup returns CDR1 SGHRS and CDR2 YFSETQ. The CDR3 runs 14 residues. The CDR3 region has the DNA TGCGCCAGCAGCTTGGAGGCTAGCGAGTACGAGCAGTACTTC. It codes for CASSLEASEYEQYF.

The V call is TRBV19, the J call TRBJ1-5; D may be TRBD1 (5 bases). CDR1 LNHDA and CDR2 SQIVND come from the germline V gene (reference sequence). CDR3 size: 14 residues. V was shortened by 7 bases and J by 5 bases, with 15 bases between the two germline ends. The CDR3 here is CASTTRERDQPQHF. CDR3 nucleotides: TGTGCCAGTACCACCAGGGAAAGAGATCAGCCCCAGCATTTT.

J is TRBJ2-1 and V is TRBV9; 8 nucleotides match TRBD2. The CDR3 is 16 residues long. Germline CDR1 SGDLS, CDR2 YYNGEE. The ends lost 4 bases at V and 5 bases at J; junction bases unmatched: 11. CDR3 residues: CASSRHPGLVDNEQFF. The CDR3 DNA reads TGTGCCAGCAGCAGACATCCGGGACTAGTCGACAATGAGCAGTTCTTC.

V is TRBV18 and J is TRBJ2-7, with 7 bases lining up with TRBD1. V dropped 6 bases and J dropped 6; count of bases not matched to a gene: 11. This CDR3 is built from 14 residues. The V gene's germline CDR1 is KGHSH and CDR2 LQKENI. CDR3 nucleotides: TGTGCCAGCTCCCCCGGGACAGAGCGGTCCGAGCAGTACTTC. Its translation is CASSPGTERSEQYF.

The chain couples TRBV27 to TRBJ1-4, with D perhaps TRBD1 (6 bases). V lost 6 bases and J 5 bases, leaving 10 bases between the germline ends. The CDR3 sequence is 13 residues long. Germline loops: CDR1 MNHEY, CDR2 SMNVEV (reference sequence). The CDR3, as DNA: TGTGCCAGCAGCCGGCAGGGGAATGAAAAACTGTTTTTT. Encoded protein: CASSRQGNEKLFF.

The chain couples TRBV7-2 to TRBJ2-2, with TRBD2 matching 8 bases. V lost 0 bases, J lost 5 bases, and 5 bases stayed unmatched. CDR1 and CDR2 from the germline V gene are SGHTA and FQGNSA. The CDR3 extends over 16 amino acids. In DNA, the CDR3 is TGTGCCAGCAGCTTAGCAGTAGGCGGGAGGACCGGGGAGCTGTTTTTT. It yields the protein CASSLAVGGRTGELFF.

V is TRBV5-6 and J is TRBJ2-7; 9 bases are shared with TRBD1. Trimming at V came to 4 bases and at J to 5 bases, leaving 7 bases not matched to a gene. Germline assignment: CDR1 SGHDT and CDR2 YYEEEE. The CDR3 loop spans 14 amino acids. CDR3 nucleotides: TGTGCCAGCAGCCGCCTGGACAGGGGCCACGAGCAGTACTTC. Translating gives CASSRLDRGHEQYF.

This clone was observed once. The gene calls are TRBV4-1 and TRBJ1-2, with D perhaps TRBD1 (6 bases). The germline V and J ends were trimmed by 1 base and 0 bases, with 21 bases remaining between them. The CDR3 extends over 19 amino acids. The V gene's germline CDR1 is MGHRA and CDR2 YSYEKL. The CDR3 coding sequence is TGCGCCAGCAGCCAAGCGATGGGAGGGGGGGCTACCTCTAACTATGGCTACACCTTC. It is translated as CASSQAMGGGATSNYGYTF.

This clone has just one count. This chain joins TRBV6-5 and TRBJ2-7; tentative D call: TRBD1 (6 bases). The germline V and J ends were trimmed by 2 bases and 6 bases, with 11 bases remaining between them. The germline V gene encodes CDR1 MNHEY and CDR2 SVGAGI. The CDR3 has 13 amino acids. The CDR3 DNA reads as TGTGCCAGCAGTTACCCGGACAGTCCCGAGCAGTACTTC. Translation gives CASSYPDSPEQYF.

This clone was counted between two and nine times. The V gene is TRBV29-1, the J gene TRBJ1-1; no firm D call. CDR1 is SQVTM, CDR2 ANQGSEA, per germline. The CDR3 spans 12 residues. Deletions cut 4 bases from V and 6 bases from J, with 12 bases between. CDR3 region: CSVAVGVSEAFF. The CDR3 DNA reads as TGCAGCGTTGCCGTCGGGGTATCTGAAGCTTTCTTT.

The V and J genes are TRBV9 and TRBJ2-5; weak D call: TRBD2 (6 bases). The CDR3 length is 15 residues. V lost 1 base to trimming and J lost 4 bases, with 14 bases between them. Germline CDR1 is SGDLS and CDR2 is YYNGEE. CDR3: CASSVWAGGGETQYF. The CDR3 coding sequence is TGTGCCAGCAGCGTATGGGCCGGGGGAGGAGAGACCCAGTACTTC.

There are a few counts of this clone. The chain links TRBV5-4 to TRBJ1-1; possible D gene TRBD1, 5 bases. Trimming stripped 4 bases from V and 1 base from J, with 14 bases between. Germline lookup yields CDR1 SGHNT and CDR2 YYREEE (reference sequence). This CDR3 has 15 amino acids. The CDR3 DNA sequence: TGTGCCAGCAGCCCGGTCAGGGCCGGGAACACTGAAGCTTTCTTT. Translated, it gives CASSPVRAGNTEAFF.

The J gene is TRBJ1-1, the V gene TRBV30, with 8 nucleotides matching TRBD1. Looked up from germline, CDR1 is GTSNPN and CDR2 is SVGIG (reference sequence). The CDR3 loop spans 13 amino acids. V lost 3 bases to trimming and J lost 1 base; unmatched junction nucleotides: 1. The CDR3 sequence: CAWRGQENTEAFF. In DNA form, the CDR3 reads TGTGCCTGGAGGGGACAGGAGAACACTGAAGCTTTCTTT.

V usage is TRBV14 and J usage is TRBJ1-1, with 7 bases aligning to TRBD1. The germline V gene has CDR1 SGHDN and CDR2 FVKESK. This CDR3 is built from 15 residues. V shed 3 bases and J 6 bases; nucleotides not matched to a gene: 10. The CDR3 sequence is CASSQSTGSSSEAFF. Here the CDR3 DNA reads TGTGCCAGCAGCCAGTCGACAGGGTCGAGTTCTGAAGCTTTCTTT. Variable domain in full (rest from reference TRBV14 and TRBJ1-1): EAGVTQFPSHSVIEKGQTVTLRCDPISGHDNLYWYRRVMGKEIKFLLHFVKESKQDESGMPNNRFLAERTGGTYSTLKVQPAELEDSGVYFCASSQSTGSSSEAFFGQGTRLTVV.

The gene calls are TRBV4-2 and TRBJ1-5, with a possible D match to TRBD1 (5 bases). V lost 1 base, J lost 4 bases, and 11 bases lay in between. Germline values: CDR1 LGHNA, CDR2 YNFKEQ. The CDR3 extends over 15 amino acids. CDR3 bases: TGTGCCAGCAGCCAAGTCCGGGAGGGGAATCAGCCCCAGCATTTT. It yields the protein CASSQVREGNQPQHF.

This chain joins TRBV5-6 and TRBJ1-6; D possibly corresponds to TRBD1 (6 bases). Trimming took 2 bases from V and 9 from J, leaving 12 bases between them. Germline CDR1 reads SGHDT; CDR2 reads YYEEEE. The CDR3 has 14 residues. CDR3 in DNA: TGTGCCAGCAGCTTTCTGACAGGAGTTTCACCCCTCCACTTT. Translation: CASSFLTGVSPLHF.